This entry features one T cell receptor beta chain sequence. Its specificity is not known. These data originate in a study of a mutant IDH1 vaccine in newly diagnosed glioma. As for the study in general: Week 47 marked visit V13, whereas week 35 marked visit V12. Whole-study results and caveats: Pseudoprogression appears to have had no connection to changes in top peripheral T cell clonotypes.

The time point denotes: week 35, safety follow-up. Every vaccination contained 300 ug of the mutant IDH1 20-mer peptide and was paired with topical imiquimod. Across weeks 1, 3, 5, 7, 11, 15, 19 and 23, patients received a vaccination each time, eight in all. The germline V gene has CDR1 MNHEY and CDR2 SMNVEV (reference sequence). V lost 3 bases to trimming and J lost 3 bases, with 20 bases between them. This CDR3 has 17 residues. The table came from immunoSEQ multiplex PCR; TCRdb's copy has only in-frame clones and leaves some out. Altogether about 46,000 clones are present, 85% to 95% being singletons, with the ten largest covering roughly 2.3%.

The sample in question was PBMCs, obtained from a glioma patient whose treatment included an IDH1 peptide vaccine. The clonotype originates from a man in his forties or fifties with glioma. The rearrangement uses TRBV27 and TRBJ2-5, with no clear D. CDR3 protein: CASSFTDGRAPEETQYF. The CDR3 bases are TGTGCCAGCAGTTTTACAGACGGCCGTGCCCCTGAAGAGACCCAGTACTTC.